This T cell receptor (beta chain) was sequenced during a study of vaccination effects on CD4 cells after COVID-19. V was clipped by 3 bases and J by 6 bases, with 11 bases between them. The CDR3 spans 13 residues. About this clone itself: Its target is unknown.

Pools of viral peptides were used by the ViraFEST assay to expand antigen-specific CD4+ T cells ahead of sequencing. Following 10 days of culture, CD4+ T cells were isolated. None of the vaccinated had previously contracted SARS-CoV-2, and their nucleocapsid antibodies tested negative. At days 3 and 7, half of the medium was exchanged for IL-2 medium. Here immunoSEQ multiplex PCR was the method, and the copy in TCRdb shows in-frame clones only, minus some. Of about 52,000 clones listed, more than 75% were seen once; the top ten hold 5% to 7%. The V gene is TRBV12-3 or TRBV12-4, the J gene TRBJ1-2; possibly TRBD1 for D (6 bases). The sequencing here drew on CD4+ T cells from PBMCs cultured with HCoV-OC43 spike peptides, taken before COVID-19 vaccination. Sample subset: HCoV-OC43 spike overlapping peptide pool stimulation. The TCR comes from a human donor who received a COVID-19 vaccine. The CDR3 loop is CASSLGGADGYTF. The CDR3 region has the DNA TGTGCCAGCAGTTTGGGGGGGGCTGATGGCTACACCTTC.